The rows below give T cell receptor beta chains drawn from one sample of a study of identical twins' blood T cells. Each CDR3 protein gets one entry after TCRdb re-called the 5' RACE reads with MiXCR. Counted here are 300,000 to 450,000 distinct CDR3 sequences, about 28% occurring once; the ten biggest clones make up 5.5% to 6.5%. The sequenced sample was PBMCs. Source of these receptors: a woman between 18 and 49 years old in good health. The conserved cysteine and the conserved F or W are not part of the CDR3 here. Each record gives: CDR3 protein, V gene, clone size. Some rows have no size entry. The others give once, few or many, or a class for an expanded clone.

CDR3 protein: ASSAQTGTGDPYGYT
V gene: TRBV9
clone size: -

CDR3 protein: ASSLRQGGYTEAL
V gene: TRBV5-6
clone size: once

CDR3 protein: SAVSSGGRTQY
V gene: TRBV20-1
clone size: -

CDR3 protein: ASSPMGGHNTEAF
V gene: TRBV5-1
clone size: -

CDR3 protein: ASSSRPSSGVNTGELF
V gene: TRBV12-3/TRBV12-4
clone size: -

CDR3 protein: ASSVSSGSLDYGYT
V gene: TRBV9
clone size: few

CDR3 protein: ASSLWGSGRIGTGELF
V gene: TRBV7-2
clone size: few

CDR3 protein: ASRREAYNEQF
V gene: TRBV6-6
clone size: -

CDR3 protein: ASSKSFNEQF
V gene: TRBV7-9
clone size: -

CDR3 protein: ASSGSMTYGYT
V gene: TRBV5-4
clone size: few